The source of this TCR beta chain is a study of spatial heterogeneity in lung cancer. Overall study context: When available, follow-up PBMC samples taken a median of approximately 26 months after resection were sequenced.

The study's findings and limits: Ubiquitous expanded tumor TCRs were seen in blood more at resection than at follow-up.

This clonotype has at least ten counts. Its antigen is unidentified. Carried by each TCR cDNA molecule was a unique molecular identifier. TCRdb used MiXCR to reprocess the 5' RACE reads, holding one entry per CDR3 protein. The table records roughly 17,000 distinct CDR3 sequences, about a tenth of them present only once. Described time point: blood at routine non-recurrence follow-up after resection. Unsorted tumor, nontumor lung tissue or cryopreserved PBMC supplied the whole RNA. Germline V gene lookup returns CDR1 SQVTM and CDR2 ANQGSEA. The CDR3 totals 16 residues. Trimming cost V 4 bases and J 0 bases, with 13 bases left between them.

The genes are TRBV29-1 and TRBJ2-6; the D gene could be TRBD1 or TRBD2 (5 bases each). The sample in question was PBMCs, obtained at follow-up. This TCR was recovered from a female donor with early-stage non-small cell lung cancer. The CDR3 DNA sequence: TGCAGCGTTGGGAGGACACCGAGCTCTGGGGCCAACGTCCTGACTTTC. Translated, it gives CSVGRTPSSGANVLTF.